Below are 22 T cell receptor beta chains sequenced from a single sample in a study of OX40 agonist ivuxolimab in advanced cancers. Some clones are missing from TCRdb's copy, which holds only in-frame ones; the method was immunoSEQ multiplex PCR. The sample has about 18,000 clones; about 77% are singletons. The input for sequencing was CD4+ or CD8+ T cells sorted from blood, taken in a trial of the OX40 agonist ivuxolimab. These receptors all stem from an adult with an advanced solid tumor such as melanoma, head and neck, liver or kidney cancer.

CDR3 in DNA: TGTGCCAGCAGCTTAGTTATGGACTTAGGGTCGGCGGGGGAGGAAGGGACCCAGTACTTC. Its protein is CASSLVMDLGSAGEEGTQYF. J is TRBJ2-5 and V is TRBV7-6; TRBD2 agrees at 7 bases. Germline V gene data show CDR1 as SGHVS and CDR2 as FNYEAQ. V was clipped by 1 base and J by 7 bases; unmatched bases: 24. The CDR3 loop spans 20 amino acids.

The gene calls are TRBV5-8 and TRBJ2-1; D call uncertain. The germline V gene has CDR1 SGHTS and CDR2 YDEGEE. V lost 2 bases, J lost 4 bases, and 7 bases lay in between. The CDR3 length is 13 residues. The CDR3: CASSLALYNEQFF. The CDR3 DNA reads TGTGCCAGCAGCTTAGCCCTTTACAATGAGCAGTTCTTC.

This sequence joins TRBV7-2 and TRBJ1-2; 10 nucleotides align to TRBD1. The CDR3 has 16 amino acids. The junction had 10 bases not matched to a gene; V was cut back by 4 bases and J by 5 bases. Germline CDR1 SGHTA, CDR2 FQGNSA. CDR3 nucleotides: TGTGCCAGCAGCTCCACTTCGGACAGGGGGGGGTATGGCTACACCTTC. Translated: CASSSTSDRGGYGYTF.

This clone was recorded once. J is TRBJ2-7 and V is TRBV5-4; TRBD1 is a possible D gene (5 bases). Germline V gene sequence: CDR1 SGHNT, CDR2 YYREEE (reference sequence). V lost 2 bases, J lost 6 bases, and 9 bases lay in between. The CDR3 extends over 12 amino acids. The CDR3 region is CASSFGRVEQYF. CDR3 bases: TGTGCCAGCAGCTTTGGCAGGGTCGAGCAGTACTTC.

As for this clone: Other DNA sequences from this sample encode an identical CDR3 as well. The J gene is TRBJ1-5, the V gene TRBV30, with unresolved D. V gave up 0 bases and J gave up 5 bases, with 8 bases separating them. Germline assignment: CDR1 GTSNPN and CDR2 SVGIG (reference sequence). The CDR3 is 13 amino acids. As DNA, the CDR3 is TGTGCCTGGAGTGTATGGGAAGATCAGCCCCAGCATTTT. It is translated as CAWSVWEDQPQHF.

This chain links TRBV4-3 with TRBJ2-4, with 11 bases that match TRBD2. Germline V gene sequence: CDR1 LGHNA, CDR2 YSLEER. This CDR3 region has 18 residues. The J segment lost 7 bases and the V segment lost 1 base, leaving 12 bases of the junction unmatched. CDR3 loop: CASSQGHSGGARRNIQYF. CDR3 DNA sequence: TGCGCCAGCAGCCAAGGACATAGCGGGGGGGCCAGAAGGAACATTCAGTACTTC.

CDR3 sequence reads: CASSLDRSNYGYTF. The CDR3 coding sequence is TGTGCCAGCAGCTTGGACAGGTCTAACTATGGCTACACCTTC. The rearrangement uses TRBV5-4 and TRBJ1-2; D is possibly TRBD1 (5 bases). V was cut by 0 bases and J by 0 bases, with 6 bases left in between. CDR3 length equals 14 residues. The germline gives CDR1 SGHNT, CDR2 YYREEE (reference sequence).

This clone occurred a few times. This chain uses TRBV16 with TRBJ1-2; D is unclear. Germline V lookup: CDR1 KGHSY, CDR2 FQNENV. The CDR3 runs 15 residues. V lost 6 bases and J 1 base, leaving 15 bases between the germline ends. CDR3 loop: CASSQTSRGNYGYTF. In nucleotides, the CDR3 is TGTGCCAGCAGTCAGACGTCCCGGGGTAACTATGGCTACACCTTC.

The chain uses TRBV15 and TRBJ1-1; 7 positions match TRBD1. Germline assignment: CDR1 LNHNV and CDR2 YYDKDF (reference sequence). The V and J ends lost 5 bases and 2 bases, in that order; junction bases with no gene match: 5. The CDR3 is 14 amino acids. The CDR3 DNA follows: TGTGCCACCAGCCCATACAGGGGTAACACTGAAGCTTTCTTT. Residues: CATSPYRGNTEAFF.

Notes on this clone: The sample holds other DNA sequences that translate to the same CDR3. This rearrangement joins TRBV5-8 to TRBJ1-5; 7 bases fit TRBD1. V lost 4 bases to trimming and J lost 0 bases; unmatched junction nucleotides: 4. Germline-derived CDR1 and CDR2 are SGHTS and YDEGEE. The CDR3 has 15 residues. DNA for the CDR3: TGTGCCAGCAGCCTACAGGGGTATAGCAATCAGCCCCAGCATTTT. It yields the protein CASSLQGYSNQPQHF.

The rearrangement joins TRBV7-9 to TRBJ1-4; a weak D match, TRBD1 (5 bases). V was pared by 3 bases and J by 8 bases, with 13 bases between. From germline, CDR1 is SEHNR and CDR2 FQNEAQ (reference sequence). The CDR3 covers 14 residues. The CDR3 bases are TGTGCCAGCAGCTTTAGTGGGGCTCCGGAAAAACTGTTTTTT. The encoded protein is CASSFSGAPEKLFF.

The V call is TRBV9, the J call TRBJ1-4; D gene uncertain. CDR1 is SGDLS, CDR2 YYNGEE, per germline. The CDR3 has 13 residues. Trimming took 0 bases from V and 8 from J, leaving 8 bases between them. CDR3 bases: TGTGCCAGCAGCGTAGTAGCAGGAGAAAAACTGTTTTTT. Its protein is CASSVVAGEKLFF.

The V gene is TRBV14, the J gene TRBJ2-3; 12 bases are shared with TRBD2. CDR1 and CDR2 from the germline V gene are SGHDN and FVKESK. The CDR3 extends over 18 amino acids. Trimming took 0 bases from V and 3 from J; bases not matched to a gene: 7. The CDR3 DNA is TGTGCCAGCAGCCAAGATAGCGCTAGCGGGGGGGGGACAGATACGCAGTATTTT. It translates to CASSQDSASGGGTDTQYF.

The chain couples TRBV27 to TRBJ1-1, with a tentative D call TRBD1 (6 bases). Germline values: CDR1 MNHEY, CDR2 SMNVEV (reference sequence). V shed 4 bases and J shed 2 bases, with 11 bases lying between them. The CDR3 has 14 amino acids. The CDR3 loop is CASSSRGSNTEAFF. The CDR3 DNA reads as TGTGCCAGCAGTTCCAGGGGCAGTAACACTGAAGCTTTCTTT.

The chain has TRBV4-3 and TRBJ2-7, with 8 bases matching TRBD1. Trimming at V came to 1 base and at J to 4 bases, leaving 6 bases not matched to a gene. The germline V gene encodes CDR1 LGHNA and CDR2 YSLEER. CDR3 length equals 15 residues. CDR3 loop: CASSQATGGLYEQYF. Here the CDR3 DNA reads TGCGCCAGCAGCCAAGCCACAGGGGGTCTTTACGAGCAGTACTTC.

This clone came up a few times. The V and J genes are TRBV10-2 and TRBJ2-1, with 12 bases identical to TRBD2. Germline V gene lookup returns CDR1 WSHSY and CDR2 SAAADI. Unmatched junction bases numbered 2, after V lost 4 bases and J lost 7 bases. There are 14 residues in the CDR3. DNA of the CDR3: TGCGCCAGCAGTGGGACTAGCGGGATGAATGAGCAGTTCTTC. It translates to CASSGTSGMNEQFF.

The rearrangement uses TRBV28 and TRBJ2-5, with D tentatively TRBD1 (5 bases). The ends were cut back, 4 bases at V and 4 bases at J, with 13 bases in the middle. Germline CDR1 MDHEN, CDR2 SYDVKM. The length of the CDR3 is 14 residues. As DNA, the CDR3 is TGTGCCAGCAGTTCTTCCTGGGGCGGAGAGACCCAGTACTTC. Amino acids: CASSSSWGGETQYF. Full variable domain (remainder filled in from reference TRBV28 and TRBJ2-5): DVKVTQSSRYLVKRTGEKVFLECVQDMDHENMFWYRQDPGLGLRLIYFSYDVKMKEKGDIPEGYSVSREKKERFSLILESASTNQTSMYLCASSSSWGGETQYFGPGTRLLVL.

Written as DNA, the CDR3 is TGTGCCAGCAGCCCCGGACTAACCTACGAGCAGTACTTC. This sequence encodes CASSPGLTYEQYF. The chain uses TRBV7-9 and TRBJ2-7, with D maybe TRBD2 (6 bases). This CDR3 contains 13 residues. Germline CDR1 is SEHNR and CDR2 is FQNEAQ (reference sequence). V was trimmed by 5 bases and J by 2 bases, leaving 10 bases between them.

This rearrangement joins TRBV6-6 to TRBJ1-2, with D tentatively TRBD1 (6 bases). CDR1 and CDR2 (germline): MNHNY, SVGAGI (reference sequence). The CDR3 is made up of 13 amino acids. The V end was cut by 2 bases, the J end by 7 bases, with 11 bases between. CDR3 in amino acids: CASSYDGGGGYTF. The CDR3 DNA is TGTGCCAGCAGTTACGACGGGGGCGGTGGCTACACCTTC.

The CDR3 here is CASSRTGSDSNQPQHF. CDR3 nucleotide sequence: TGTGCCAGCAGCCGAACAGGGTCGGATAGCAATCAGCCCCAGCATTTT. V is TRBV2 and J is TRBJ1-5; possible D gene TRBD1, 6 bases. The V and J ends lost 6 bases and 0 bases respectively, with 15 bases between them. Germline V gene lookup returns CDR1 SNHLY and CDR2 FYNNEI. This CDR3 comprises 16 residues.

The genes are TRBV4-3 and TRBJ2-5; D call uncertain. There are 14 residues in the CDR3. The V gene's germline CDR1 is LGHNA and CDR2 YSLEER. V was trimmed by 0 bases and J by 7 bases, leaving 12 bases between them. CDR3 in amino acids: CASSQDPGSGTQYF. The DNA of the CDR3 is TGCGCCAGCAGCCAAGACCCCGGCTCGGGGACCCAGTACTTC.

The chain has TRBV7-6 and TRBJ1-2, with D perhaps matching TRBD1 (5 bases). Trimming took off 5 bases at V and 5 bases at J, with 15 bases between the two ends. Looked up from germline, CDR1 is SGHVS and CDR2 is FNYEAQ. CDR3 size: 14 residues. The CDR3 sequence is CASSKGRNVYGYTF. In nucleotides, the CDR3 is TGTGCCAGCAGCAAGGGACGGAACGTTTATGGCTACACCTTC.